This entry describes one TCR beta chain. The sample is drawn from a study of blood T cell repertoires in COVID-19. Across the whole study: COVID-19 samples, acute and convalescent, were from the United States, Italy and Spain. Sample material is recorded as cDNA or gDNA derived from T cells, B-cell-depleted T cells, or PBMCs.

Trimming removed 1 base at V and 7 bases at J, with 5 bases between. Germline V CDR1 and CDR2: LGHNT, FRNRAP. The CDR3 is made up of 13 amino acids. In the authors' methods: Amplification of reference gene primers provided the estimated nucleated cell counts. Clones were read by immunoSEQ multiplex PCR, and TCRdb kept only the in-frame ones, dropping some. V and J calls and clone size are given by that table; D and trimming were obtained from the DNA. Of roughly 300,000 clones listed, about 86% are singletons. The clonotype comes from a woman aged 55 to 70 with active or convalescent COVID-19. J is TRBJ1-6 and V is TRBV12-5; the D is unclear. The specimen sequenced was peripheral blood. The DNA for the CDR3 is TGTGCTAGTGGTTTGGAACTCAATTCACCCCTCCACTTT. It codes for CASGLELNSPLHF.